The entry below gives a single TCR beta chain sequence along with its context. Study processing details: Reference gene primers were amplified, and this amplification served to estimate nucleated cell counts. TCRdb keeps only in-frame clones here, not all; method: immunoSEQ multiplex PCR. D and trimming were read from the DNA, whereas the V and J calls and clone size are those reported in that table. The repertoire holds about 190,000 clones, with 85% to 90% as singletons. The data were obtained in a study of blood T cell repertoires in COVID-19. At the level of the study: Samples taken during acute and convalescent COVID-19 were collected in the United States, Italy and Spain. PBMCs, B-cell-depleted T cells, or T cells provided the cDNA or gDNA that made up the material.

The V gene lost 3 bases and the J gene lost 1 base, with 10 bases spanning the gap. Germline V gene lookup returns CDR1 LNHDA and CDR2 SQIVND (reference sequence). The CDR3 is made up of 15 amino acids. The rearrangement uses TRBV19 and TRBJ1-5, with D unclear. This TCR was recovered from a man aged 50-59 years with acute or convalescent COVID-19. The sequenced material came from peripheral blood. CDR3 protein: CASSIIGLSNQPQHF. DNA of the CDR3: TGTGCCAGTAGTATTATTGGGCTCAGCAATCAGCCCCAGCATTTT.